The sequence of this T cell receptor beta chain was determined in a study of blood T cell repertoires in COVID-19. Across the whole study: COVID-19 samples collected from the United States, Italy and Spain covered acute and convalescent phases.

The count of this clone is one. CDR1 is LNHDA and CDR2 is SQIVND in the germline V gene (reference sequence). The V end lost 8 bases, the J end lost 1 base, and 15 bases lay between the germline ends. The CDR3 totals 14 residues. As originally analysed: Counts of nucleated cells, estimated from reference gene primer amplification, were obtained. TCRdb's copy holds only in-frame clones and misses some; the assay was immunoSEQ multiplex PCR. The V and J calls and clone size are taken from that table; D and trimming were inferred from the DNA. This table has fewer than 150,000 clones, about four fifths appearing once.

Sequencing was performed on peripheral blood. This chain links TRBV19 with TRBJ2-7, with D possibly being TRBD2 (6 bases). The sequence came from a human donor in a cohort sampled during active COVID-19. CDR3 sequence (DNA): TGTGCCAGTCGGGGGTCCGGGGTGTCCTACGAGCAGTACTTC. This translates into CASRGSGVSYEQYF.